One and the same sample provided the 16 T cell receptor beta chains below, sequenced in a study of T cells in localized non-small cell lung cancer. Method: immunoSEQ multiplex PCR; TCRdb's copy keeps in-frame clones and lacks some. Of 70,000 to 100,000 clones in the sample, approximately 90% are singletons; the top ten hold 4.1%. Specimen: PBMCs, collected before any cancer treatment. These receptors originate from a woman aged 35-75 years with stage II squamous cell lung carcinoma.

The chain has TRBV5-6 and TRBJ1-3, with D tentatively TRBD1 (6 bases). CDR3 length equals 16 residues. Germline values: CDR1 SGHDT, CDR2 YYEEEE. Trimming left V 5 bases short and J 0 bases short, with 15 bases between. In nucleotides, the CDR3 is TGTGCCAGCAGTTCGGACAGTCCTGGCTCTGGAAACACCATATATTTT. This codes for CASSSDSPGSGNTIYF.

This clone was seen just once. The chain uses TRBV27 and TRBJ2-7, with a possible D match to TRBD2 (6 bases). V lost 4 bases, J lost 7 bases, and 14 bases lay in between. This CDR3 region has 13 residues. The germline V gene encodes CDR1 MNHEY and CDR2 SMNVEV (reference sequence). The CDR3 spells CASSSGLLGEQYF. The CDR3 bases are TGTGCCAGCAGTTCGGGACTCTTGGGGGAGCAGTACTTC.

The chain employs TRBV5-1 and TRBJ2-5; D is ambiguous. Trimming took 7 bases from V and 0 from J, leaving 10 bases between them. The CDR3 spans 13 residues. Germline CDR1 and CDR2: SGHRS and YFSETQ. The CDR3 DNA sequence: TGCGCCAGCGGGATAGGGTACCAAGAGACCCAGTACTTC. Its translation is CASGIGYQETQYF.

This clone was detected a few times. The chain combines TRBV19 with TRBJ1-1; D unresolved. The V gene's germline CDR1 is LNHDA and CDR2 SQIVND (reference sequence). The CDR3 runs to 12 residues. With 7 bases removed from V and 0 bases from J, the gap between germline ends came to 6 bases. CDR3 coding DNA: TGTGCCAGTAATGGAATGAACACTGAAGCTTTCTTT. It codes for CASNGMNTEAFF.

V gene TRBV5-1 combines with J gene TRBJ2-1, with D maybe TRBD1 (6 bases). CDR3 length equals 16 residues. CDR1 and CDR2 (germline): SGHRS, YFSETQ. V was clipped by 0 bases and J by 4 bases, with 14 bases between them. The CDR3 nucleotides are TGCGCCAGCAGCTTGGGTCAGGGGCACTTATACAATGAGCAGTTCTTC. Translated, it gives CASSLGQGHLYNEQFF.

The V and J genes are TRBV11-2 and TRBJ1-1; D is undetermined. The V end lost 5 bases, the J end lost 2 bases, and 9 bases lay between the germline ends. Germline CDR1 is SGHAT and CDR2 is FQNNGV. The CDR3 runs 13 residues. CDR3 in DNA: TGTGCCAGCAGCCCTAGGGTCAACACTGAAGCTTTCTTT. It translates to CASSPRVNTEAFF.

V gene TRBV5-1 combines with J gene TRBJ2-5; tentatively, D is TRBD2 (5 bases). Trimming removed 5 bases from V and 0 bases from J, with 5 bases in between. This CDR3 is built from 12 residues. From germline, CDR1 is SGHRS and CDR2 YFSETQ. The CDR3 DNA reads TGCGCCAGCAGGGACTACCAAGAGACCCAGTACTTC. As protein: CASRDYQETQYF. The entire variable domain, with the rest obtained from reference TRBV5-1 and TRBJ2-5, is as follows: KAGVTQTPRYLIKTRGQQVTLSCSPISGHRSVSWYQQTPGQGLQFLFEYFSETQRNKGNFPGRFSGRQFSNSRSEMNVSTLELGDSALYLCASRDYQETQYFGPGTRLLVL.

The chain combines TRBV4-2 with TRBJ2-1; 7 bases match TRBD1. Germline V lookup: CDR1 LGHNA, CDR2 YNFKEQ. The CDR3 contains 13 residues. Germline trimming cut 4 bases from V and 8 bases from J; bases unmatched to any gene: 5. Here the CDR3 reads CASSLLGGDEQFF. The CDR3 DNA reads TGTGCCAGCAGCCTCTTAGGGGGCGATGAGCAGTTCTTC.

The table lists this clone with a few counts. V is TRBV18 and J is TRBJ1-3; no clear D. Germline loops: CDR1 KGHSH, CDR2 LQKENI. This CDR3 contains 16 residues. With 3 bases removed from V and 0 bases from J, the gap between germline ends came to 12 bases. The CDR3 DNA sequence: TGTGCCAGCTCACCGTCTGGACGGCACTCTGGAAACACCATATATTTT. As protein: CASSPSGRHSGNTIYF.

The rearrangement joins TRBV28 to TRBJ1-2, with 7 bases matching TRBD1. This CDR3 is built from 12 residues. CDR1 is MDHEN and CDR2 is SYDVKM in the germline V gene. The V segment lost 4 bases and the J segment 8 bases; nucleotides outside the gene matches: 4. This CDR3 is CASSWGQRGYTF. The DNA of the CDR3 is TGTGCCAGCAGTTGGGGACAGAGGGGCTACACCTTC.

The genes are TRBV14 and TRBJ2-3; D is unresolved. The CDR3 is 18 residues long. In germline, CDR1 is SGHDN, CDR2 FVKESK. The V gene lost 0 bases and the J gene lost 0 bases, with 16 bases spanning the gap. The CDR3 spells CASSQDQKVLTSTDTQYF. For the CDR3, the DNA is TGTGCCAGCAGCCAAGATCAGAAGGTCTTAACTAGCACAGATACGCAGTATTTT. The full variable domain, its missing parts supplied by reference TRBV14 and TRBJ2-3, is EAGVTQFPSHSVIEKGQTVTLRCDPISGHDNLYWYRRVMGKEIKFLLHFVKESKQDESGMPNNRFLAERTGGTYSTLKVQPAELEDSGVYFCASSQDQKVLTSTDTQYFGPGTRLTVL.

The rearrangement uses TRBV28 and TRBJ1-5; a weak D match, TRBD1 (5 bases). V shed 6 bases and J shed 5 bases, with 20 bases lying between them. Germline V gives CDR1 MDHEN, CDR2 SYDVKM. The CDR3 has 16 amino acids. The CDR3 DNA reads TGTGCCAGCAGCCCCCGTGGGGCCGGGGCGGATCAGCCCCAGCATTTT. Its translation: CASSPRGAGADQPQHF.

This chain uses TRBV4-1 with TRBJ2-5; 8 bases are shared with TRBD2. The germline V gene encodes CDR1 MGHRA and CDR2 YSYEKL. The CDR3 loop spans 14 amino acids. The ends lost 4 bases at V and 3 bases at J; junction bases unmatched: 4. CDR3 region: CASSPTSGKETQYF. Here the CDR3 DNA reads TGCGCCAGCAGCCCTACTAGCGGAAAAGAGACCCAGTACTTC.

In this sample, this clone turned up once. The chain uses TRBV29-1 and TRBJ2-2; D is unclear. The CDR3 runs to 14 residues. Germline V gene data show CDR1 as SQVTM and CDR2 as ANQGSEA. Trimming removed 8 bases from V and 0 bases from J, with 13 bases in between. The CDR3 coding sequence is TGCAGCATTAATCCCAGCGCGAACACCGGGGAGCTGTTTTTT. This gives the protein CSINPSANTGELFF.

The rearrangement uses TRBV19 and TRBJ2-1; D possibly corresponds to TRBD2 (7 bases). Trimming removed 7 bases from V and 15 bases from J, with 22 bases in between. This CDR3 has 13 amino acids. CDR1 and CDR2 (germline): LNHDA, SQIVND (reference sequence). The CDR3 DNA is TGTGCCAGTACCATAGGGGGGGAGGGCAGGCTGTTCTTC. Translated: CASTIGGEGRLFF.

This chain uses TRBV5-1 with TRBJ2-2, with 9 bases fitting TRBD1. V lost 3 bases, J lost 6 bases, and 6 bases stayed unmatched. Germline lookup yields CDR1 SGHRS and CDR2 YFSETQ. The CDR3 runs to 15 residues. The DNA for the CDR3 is TGCGCCAGCAGCTGGGGACAGGGATCCCCCGGGGAGCTGTTTTTT. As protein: CASSWGQGSPGELFF.